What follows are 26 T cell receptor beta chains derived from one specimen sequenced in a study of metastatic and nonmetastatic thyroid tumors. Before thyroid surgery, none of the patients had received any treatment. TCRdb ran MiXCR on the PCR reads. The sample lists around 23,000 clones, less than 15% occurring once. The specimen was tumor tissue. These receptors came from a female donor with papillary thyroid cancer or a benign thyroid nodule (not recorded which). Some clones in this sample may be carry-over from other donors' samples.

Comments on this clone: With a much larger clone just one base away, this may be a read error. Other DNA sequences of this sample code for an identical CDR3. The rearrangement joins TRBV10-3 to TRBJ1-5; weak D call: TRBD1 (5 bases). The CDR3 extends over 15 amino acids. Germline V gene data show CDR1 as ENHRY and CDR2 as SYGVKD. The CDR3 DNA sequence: TGTGCCATTAGTGATTACGGGGGAAGCAATCAGCCCCAGCATTTT. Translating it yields CAISDYGGSNQPQHF.

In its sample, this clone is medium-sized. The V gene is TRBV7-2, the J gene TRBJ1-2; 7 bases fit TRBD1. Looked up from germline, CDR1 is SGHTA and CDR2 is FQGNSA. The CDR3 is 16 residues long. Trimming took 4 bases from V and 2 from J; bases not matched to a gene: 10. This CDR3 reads CASSSYMVRGNYGYTF. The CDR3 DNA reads TGTGCCAGCAGCTCCTATATGGTCAGGGGGAACTATGGCTACACCTTC. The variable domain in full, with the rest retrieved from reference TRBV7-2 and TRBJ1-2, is GAGVSQSPSNKVTEKGKDVELRCDPISGHTALYWYRQSLGQGLEFLIYFQGNSAPDKSGLPSDRFSAERTGGSVSTLTIQRTQQEDSAVYLCASSSYMVRGNYGYTFGSGTRLTVV.

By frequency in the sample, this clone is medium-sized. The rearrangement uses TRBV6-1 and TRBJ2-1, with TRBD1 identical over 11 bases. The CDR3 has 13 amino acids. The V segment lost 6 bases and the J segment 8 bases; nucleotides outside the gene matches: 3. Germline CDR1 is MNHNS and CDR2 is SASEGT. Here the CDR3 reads CASRDRGPYEQFF. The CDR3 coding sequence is TGTGCCAGCAGGGACAGGGGGCCTTATGAGCAGTTCTTC.

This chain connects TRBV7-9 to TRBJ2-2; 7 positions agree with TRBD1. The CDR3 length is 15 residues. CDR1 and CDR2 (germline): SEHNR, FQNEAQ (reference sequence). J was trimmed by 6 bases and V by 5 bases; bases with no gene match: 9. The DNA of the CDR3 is TGTGCCAGCAGCAACAGGGGTCGCGTGGCCGGGGAGCTGTTTTTT. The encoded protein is CASSNRGRVAGELFF.

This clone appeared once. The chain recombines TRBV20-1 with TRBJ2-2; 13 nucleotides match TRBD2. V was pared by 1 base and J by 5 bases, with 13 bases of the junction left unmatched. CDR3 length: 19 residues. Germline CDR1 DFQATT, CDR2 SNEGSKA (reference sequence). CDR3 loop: CSARAKGGTSGVRTGELFF. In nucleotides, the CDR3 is TGCAGTGCTAGAGCCAAAGGGGGGACTAGCGGGGTGAGAACCGGGGAGCTGTTTTTT.

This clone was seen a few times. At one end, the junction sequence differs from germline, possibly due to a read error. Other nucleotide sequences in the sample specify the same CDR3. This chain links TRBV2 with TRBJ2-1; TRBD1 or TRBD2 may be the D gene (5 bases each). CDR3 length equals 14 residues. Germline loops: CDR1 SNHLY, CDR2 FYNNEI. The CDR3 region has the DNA TGTGCAAGCAGTGGGATGGGGGAGATGGGTGAGCAGTTCTTC. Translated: CASSGMGEMGEQFF.

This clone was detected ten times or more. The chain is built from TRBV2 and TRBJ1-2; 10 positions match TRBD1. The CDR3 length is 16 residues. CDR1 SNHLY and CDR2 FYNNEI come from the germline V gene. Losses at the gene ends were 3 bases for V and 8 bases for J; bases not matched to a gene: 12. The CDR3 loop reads CASSDPPGQGIYGYTF. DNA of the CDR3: TGTGCCAGCAGTGACCCACCGGGACAGGGGATTTACGGCTACACCTTC.

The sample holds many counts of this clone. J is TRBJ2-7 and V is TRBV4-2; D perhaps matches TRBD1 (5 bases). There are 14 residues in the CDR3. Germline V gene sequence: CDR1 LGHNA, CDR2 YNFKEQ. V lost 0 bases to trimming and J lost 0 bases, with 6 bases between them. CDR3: CASSQDQGSYEQYF. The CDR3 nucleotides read TGTGCCAGCAGCCAAGACCAGGGCTCCTACGAGCAGTACTTC.

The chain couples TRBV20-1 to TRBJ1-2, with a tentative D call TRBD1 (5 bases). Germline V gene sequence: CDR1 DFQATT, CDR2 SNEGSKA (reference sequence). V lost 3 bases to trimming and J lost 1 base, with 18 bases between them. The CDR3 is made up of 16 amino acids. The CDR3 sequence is CSASAPGYSSNYGYTF. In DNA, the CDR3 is TGCAGTGCTAGTGCCCCAGGGTATTCGAGTAACTATGGCTACACCTTC.

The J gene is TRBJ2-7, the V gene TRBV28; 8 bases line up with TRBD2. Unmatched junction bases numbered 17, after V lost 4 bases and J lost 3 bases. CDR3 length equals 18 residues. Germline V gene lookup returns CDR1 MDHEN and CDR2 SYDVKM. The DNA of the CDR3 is TGTGCCAGCAGTTCCCATGGTGTAACTAGCGGAAAACGCTACGAGCAGTACTTC. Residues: CASSSHGVTSGKRYEQYF. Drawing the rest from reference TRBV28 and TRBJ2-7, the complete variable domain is DVKVTQSSRYLVKRTGEKVFLECVQDMDHENMFWYRQDPGLGLRLIYFSYDVKMKEKGDIPEGYSVSREKKERFSLILESASTNQTSMYLCASSSHGVTSGKRYEQYFGPGTRLTVT.

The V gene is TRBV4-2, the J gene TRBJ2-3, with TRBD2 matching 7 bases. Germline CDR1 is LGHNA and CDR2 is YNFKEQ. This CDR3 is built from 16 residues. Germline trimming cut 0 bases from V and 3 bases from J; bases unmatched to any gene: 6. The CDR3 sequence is CASSQERASGTDTQYF. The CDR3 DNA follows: TGTGCCAGCAGCCAAGAGAGGGCTAGCGGAACAGATACGCAGTATTTT.

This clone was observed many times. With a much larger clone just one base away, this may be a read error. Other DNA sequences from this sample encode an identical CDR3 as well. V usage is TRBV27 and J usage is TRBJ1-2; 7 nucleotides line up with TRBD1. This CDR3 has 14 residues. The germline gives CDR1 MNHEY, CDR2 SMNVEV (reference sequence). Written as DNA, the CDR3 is TGTGCCAGCAGACAAGCGGGACAGATATATGGCTACACCTTT. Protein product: CASRQAGQIYGYTF.

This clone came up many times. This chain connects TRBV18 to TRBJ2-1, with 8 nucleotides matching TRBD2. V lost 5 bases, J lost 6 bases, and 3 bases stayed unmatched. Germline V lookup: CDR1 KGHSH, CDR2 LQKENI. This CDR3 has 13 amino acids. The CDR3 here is CASSLAGLNEQFF. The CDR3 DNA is TGTGCCAGCTCATTAGCGGGACTCAATGAGCAGTTCTTC. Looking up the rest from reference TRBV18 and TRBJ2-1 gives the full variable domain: NAGVMQNPRHLVRRRGQEARLRCSPMKGHSHVYWYRQLPEEGLKFMVYLQKENIIDESGMPKERFSAEFPKEGPSILRIQQVVRGDSAAYFCASSLAGLNEQFFGPGTRLTVL.

The CDR3 sequence is CSAVGNPDRRSHEQYF. The CDR3 nucleotides read TGCAGTGCCGTGGGCAACCCGGATCGGAGGTCCCACGAGCAGTACTTC. The rearrangement links TRBV20-1 to TRBJ2-7; tentative D call: TRBD2 (5 bases). Germline CDR1 is DFQATT and CDR2 is SNEGSKA (reference sequence). The CDR3 is 16 residues long. The ends were cut back, 6 bases at V and 5 bases at J, with 26 bases in the middle.

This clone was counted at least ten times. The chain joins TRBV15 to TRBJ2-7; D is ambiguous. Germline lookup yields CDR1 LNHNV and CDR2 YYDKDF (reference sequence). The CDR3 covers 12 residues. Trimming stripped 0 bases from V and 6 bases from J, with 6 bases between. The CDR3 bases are TGTGCCACCAGCAGAGATGAGACCGAGCAGTACTTC. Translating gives CATSRDETEQYF.

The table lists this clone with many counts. The DNA for the CDR3 is TGTGCCAGCAGCTTTAGGGGAAATCAGCCCCAGCATTTT. Its protein product is CASSFRGNQPQHF. The chain has TRBV7-8 and TRBJ1-5, with TRBD1 as a possible D gene (5 bases). The CDR3 runs 13 residues. The V end lost 3 bases, the J end lost 4 bases, and 7 bases lay between the germline ends. Germline CDR1 and CDR2: SGHVS and FQNEAQ.

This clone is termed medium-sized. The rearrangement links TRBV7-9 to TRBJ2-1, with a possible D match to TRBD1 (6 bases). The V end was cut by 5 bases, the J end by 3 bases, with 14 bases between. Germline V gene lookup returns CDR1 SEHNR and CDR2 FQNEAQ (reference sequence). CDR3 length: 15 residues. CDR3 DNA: TGTGCCAGCAGCACTGCCCGGGACAACTACAATGAGCAGTTCTTC. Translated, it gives CASSTARDNYNEQFF.

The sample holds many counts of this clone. In DNA, the CDR3 is TGTGCCAGCAGCGACCTTGGGGGAGGGTTGATGAAAGAGACCCAGTACTTC. Its protein product is CASSDLGGGLMKETQYF. The chain recombines TRBV7-2 with TRBJ2-5; 7 bases agree with TRBD2. The CDR3 runs to 17 residues. Germline V gene data show CDR1 as SGHTA and CDR2 as FQGNSA. V gave up 5 bases and J gave up 3 bases; unmatched junction bases: 15.

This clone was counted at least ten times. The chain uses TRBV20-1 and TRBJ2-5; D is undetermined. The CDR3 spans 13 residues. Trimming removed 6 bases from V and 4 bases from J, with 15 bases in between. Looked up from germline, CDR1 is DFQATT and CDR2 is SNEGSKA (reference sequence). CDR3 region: CSAPFGIGETQYF. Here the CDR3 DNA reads TGCAGTGCGCCCTTTGGAATCGGAGAGACCCAGTACTTC.

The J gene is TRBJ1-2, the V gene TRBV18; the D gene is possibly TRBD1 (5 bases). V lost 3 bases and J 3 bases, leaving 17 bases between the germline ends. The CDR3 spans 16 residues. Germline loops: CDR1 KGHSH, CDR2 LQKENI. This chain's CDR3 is CASSPPPPGEDYGYTF. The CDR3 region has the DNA TGTGCCAGCTCACCCCCCCCCCCGGGGGAAGACTATGGCTACACCTTC. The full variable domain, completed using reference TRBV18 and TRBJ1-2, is NAGVMQNPRHLVRRRGQEARLRCSPMKGHSHVYWYRQLPEEGLKFMVYLQKENIIDESGMPKERFSAEFPKEGPSILRIQQVVRGDSAAYFCASSPPPPGEDYGYTFGSGTRLTVV.

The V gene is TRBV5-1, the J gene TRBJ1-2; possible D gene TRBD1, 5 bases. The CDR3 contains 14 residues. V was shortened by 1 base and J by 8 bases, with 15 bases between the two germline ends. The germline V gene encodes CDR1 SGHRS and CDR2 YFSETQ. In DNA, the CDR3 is TGCGCCAGCAGCTTGTCCCCGGGGACGGAGGGCTACACCTTC. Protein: CASSLSPGTEGYTF.

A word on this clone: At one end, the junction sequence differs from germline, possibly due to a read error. Here the CDR3 reads CASSLAGGGTGEPFF. Here the CDR3 DNA reads TGCGCCAGCAGCTTGGCCGGCGGGGGTACCGGGGAGCCGTTTTTT. The J gene is TRBJ2-2, the V gene TRBV5-1, with 7 bases fitting TRBD2. Germline CDR1 is SGHRS and CDR2 is YFSETQ. This CDR3 comprises 15 residues.

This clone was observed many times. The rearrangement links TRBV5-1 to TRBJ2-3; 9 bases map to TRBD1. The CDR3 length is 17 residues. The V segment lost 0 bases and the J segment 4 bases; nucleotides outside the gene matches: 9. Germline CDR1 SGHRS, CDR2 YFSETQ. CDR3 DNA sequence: TGCGCCAGCAGCTTGGCGACTTGGACAGGGGACGCAGATACGCAGTATTTT. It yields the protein CASSLATWTGDADTQYF.

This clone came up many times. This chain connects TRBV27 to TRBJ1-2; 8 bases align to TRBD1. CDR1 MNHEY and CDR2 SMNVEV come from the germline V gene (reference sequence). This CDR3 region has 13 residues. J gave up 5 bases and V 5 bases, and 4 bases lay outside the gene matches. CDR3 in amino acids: CASSPRTGYGYTF. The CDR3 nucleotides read TGTGCCAGCAGTCCCCGGACAGGGTATGGCTACACCTTC.

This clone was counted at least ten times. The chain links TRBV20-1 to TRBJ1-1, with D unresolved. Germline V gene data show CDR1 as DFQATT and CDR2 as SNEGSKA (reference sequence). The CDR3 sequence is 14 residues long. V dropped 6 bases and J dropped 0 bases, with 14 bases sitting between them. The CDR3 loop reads CSAQMRSMNTEAFF. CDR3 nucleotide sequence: TGCAGTGCCCAGATGCGCAGTATGAACACTGAAGCTTTCTTT.

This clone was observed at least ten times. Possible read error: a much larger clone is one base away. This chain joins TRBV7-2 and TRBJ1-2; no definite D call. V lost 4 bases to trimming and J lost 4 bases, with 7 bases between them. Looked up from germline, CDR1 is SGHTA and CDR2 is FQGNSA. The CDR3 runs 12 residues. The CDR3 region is CASSSRSYGYTF. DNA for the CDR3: TGTGCCAGCAGCTCGAGAAGCTATGGCTACACCTTC.